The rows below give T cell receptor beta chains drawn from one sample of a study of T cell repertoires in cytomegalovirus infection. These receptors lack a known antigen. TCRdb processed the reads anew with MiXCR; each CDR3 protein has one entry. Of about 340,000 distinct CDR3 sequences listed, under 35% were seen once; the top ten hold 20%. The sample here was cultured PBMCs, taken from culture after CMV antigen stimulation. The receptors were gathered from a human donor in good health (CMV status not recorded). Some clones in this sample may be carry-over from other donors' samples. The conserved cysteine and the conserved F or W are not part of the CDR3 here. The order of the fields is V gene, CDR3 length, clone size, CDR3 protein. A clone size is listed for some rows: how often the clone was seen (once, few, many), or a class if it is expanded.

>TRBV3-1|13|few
ASSQGRADLYEQY
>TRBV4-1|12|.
ASGPPDRPYEQY
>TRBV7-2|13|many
ASSPGRALTGELF
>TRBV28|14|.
ASTQSTGGDWSPLH
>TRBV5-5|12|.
ACLRDRGTDTQY
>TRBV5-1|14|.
ASSLEFRDRYTEAF
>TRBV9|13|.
ASSLRRDRGSPLH
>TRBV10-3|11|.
AISYGQDYGYT
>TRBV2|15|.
ASRMTSGGARWETQY
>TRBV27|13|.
ASSYDRFSENTIY
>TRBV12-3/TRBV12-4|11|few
ASSLQSNTEAF
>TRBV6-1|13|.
ASQGTGGSADTQY
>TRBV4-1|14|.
ACSQGPAGIYNEQF
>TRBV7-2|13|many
ASSLGGHSKGEAF